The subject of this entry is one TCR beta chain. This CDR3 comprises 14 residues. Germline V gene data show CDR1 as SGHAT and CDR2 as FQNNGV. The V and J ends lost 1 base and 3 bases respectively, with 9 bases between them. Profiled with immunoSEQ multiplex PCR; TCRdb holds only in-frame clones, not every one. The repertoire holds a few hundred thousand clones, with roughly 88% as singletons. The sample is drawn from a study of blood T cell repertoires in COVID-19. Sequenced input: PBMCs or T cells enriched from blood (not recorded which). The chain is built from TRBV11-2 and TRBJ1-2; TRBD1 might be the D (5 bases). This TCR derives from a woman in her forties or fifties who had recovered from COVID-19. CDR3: CASSLGGGDYGYTF. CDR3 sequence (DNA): TGTGCCAGCAGCTTAGGGGGAGGGGACTATGGCTACACCTTC.